What follows describes a single T cell receptor beta chain. Its antigen is currently unknown. This CDR3 spans 14 amino acids. Germline loops: CDR1 SGDLS, CDR2 YYNGEE. Between the trimmed V and J ends, which lost 5 bases and 5 bases, there was a span of 16 bases. The data are from a study of CD8 T cells in ankylosing spondylitis. Study-wide results and caveats: There was a TCR beta motif, made of several highly homologous variants, that appeared characteristic of ankylosing spondylitis blood.

Preparation of TCR beta libraries was done by quantitative 5'-RACE with molecular barcodes. In TCRdb, the 5' RACE reads were re-called with MiXCR into one record per CDR3 protein. The sample has around 480,000 distinct CDR3 sequences; roughly 15% are singletons. Material for sequencing was blood, either unsorted or a sorted T cell fraction (not recorded which). The V and J genes are TRBV9 and TRBJ1-2; a possible D gene is TRBD1 (6 bases). This TCR derives from a male donor with ankylosing spondylitis. The chain's CDR3 is CASSKTGDVYGYTF. The CDR3, as DNA: TGTGCCAGCAGTAAGACAGGAGATGTTTATGGCTACACCTTC. Together with reference TRBV9 and TRBJ1-2, the CDR3 gives the full variable domain: DSGVTQTPKHLITATGQRVTLRCSPRSGDLSVYWYQQSLDQGLQFLIQYYNGEERAKGNILERFSAQQFPDLHSELNLSSLELGDSALYFCASSKTGDVYGYTFGSGTRLTVV.